This T cell receptor beta chain was sequenced during a study of T-cell memory formation after mild COVID-19. Turning to the study itself: Largely, the TCR clusters proved donor specific. Study-level results: The study found balanced CD4/CD8 in clones contracting day 15 to 85 and a CD4+ lean in later expanders.

The CDR3 contains 14 residues. In germline, CDR1 is SGHKS, CDR2 YYEKEE (reference sequence). V lost 3 bases, J lost 4 bases, and 14 bases lay in between. TCRdb ran MiXCR on the 5' RACE reads and lists one entry per CDR3 protein. Altogether hundreds of thousands of distinct CDR3 sequences are present, roughly 18% being singletons, with the ten largest covering 20% to 25%. Comment on this clonotype: What it binds is not known.

The chain joins TRBV5-5 to TRBJ2-7; no clear D. Source material: PBMCs or a T cell subset sorted from them (not recorded which). The TCR sequence derives from a man aged 18 to 30 who had mild COVID-19 (a few samples of this study predate the infection). Cell type and time point are not known. The CDR3 region has the DNA TGTGCCAGCAGCTGGGATCTAGGAGAATACGAGCAGTACTTC. It specifies CASSWDLGEYEQYF.